The rows below give T cell receptor beta chains drawn from one sample of a study of T cell responses to AZD1222 COVID-19 vaccine. The method was immunoSEQ multiplex PCR; TCRdb's version includes in-frame clones alone and lacks a portion of them. The table has some 130,000 clones, 85% to 95% seen once. Specimen: peripheral blood, collected 28 days after the second AZD1222 dose. These receptors were obtained from an adult who received the AZD1222 COVID-19 vaccine. Each CDR3 is given without its conserved first and last residue. Fields, in order: V gene, J gene, CDR3 protein.

>TRBV4-1|TRBJ2-7
ASSQEGTTSYEQY
>TRBV7-2|TRBJ1-6
ASSFSYGHSPLH
>TRBV30|TRBJ2-2
AWSVVWGAWTGELF
>TRBV19|TRBJ2-7
ATQPGQVSGQQY
>TRBV10-3|TRBJ1-2
AITAGARGYGYT
>TRBV19|TRBJ1-1
ASSMSPNTEAF
>TRBV14|TRBJ1-5
ASSQERLSPQH
>TRBV30|TRBJ1-2
AWTRRYGYT
>TRBV15|TRBJ2-5
ATSRGLQDQETQY
>TRBV28|TRBJ1-5
ASSSQGFGNQPQH
>TRBV27|TRBJ1-2
ASTASGGGLNYGYT
>TRBV5-1|TRBJ2-7
ASSESQGPYEQY
>TRBV9|TRBJ2-1
ASSVVGPNEQF
>TRBV3-1/TRBV3-2|TRBJ1-2
ASSPTGVNYGYT
>TRBV9|TRBJ2-3
ASSSRLGRGSTDTQY
>TRBV7-2|TRBJ2-7
ASSPLSYEQY
>TRBV5-1|TRBJ1-1
ASMLGHSLNTEAF
>TRBV5-4|TRBJ2-3
ASSSAGHLTDTQY
>TRBV5-1|TRBJ2-3
ASSPRGADTQY
>TRBV20-1|TRBJ1-1
SAREGIADN
>TRBV2|TRBJ1-4
ASGDRRSEKLF
>TRBV3-1/TRBV3-2|TRBJ1-3
ASRTGTGGNTIY
>TRBV30|TRBJ2-3
AWSQGQDLRDTQY
>TRBV10-3|TRBJ1-2
ATSRDREMGGYT
>TRBV5-1|TRBJ1-1
ASSTRTGRNTEAF
>TRBV12-3/TRBV12-4|TRBJ1-2
ASSPRDRHGYT
>TRBV27|TRBJ2-3
ASSGASGGATDTQY
>TRBV15|TRBJ1-2
ATSRDFKGSTYGYT
>TRBV4-3|TRBJ1-2
ASSQVTDYGYT
>TRBV3-1/TRBV3-2|TRBJ2-5
ASSQVRGGEGKTQY
>TRBV19|TRBJ1-3
ASSIGGRGNTIY
>TRBV5-8|TRBJ1-1
ASSLWGDRVNTEAF
>TRBV6-5|TRBJ1-2
ASSPRRTLTYGYT
>TRBV9|TRBJ1-3
ASSVPPGSGNTIY
>TRBV6-5|TRBJ1-2
ASTPDSNYGYT
>TRBV5-1|TRBJ1-3
ASSFLPPAQGSGNTIY